Shown below are 13 T cell receptor beta chains from a single sample sequenced in a study of T cell responses to AZD1222 COVID-19 vaccine. The method was immunoSEQ multiplex PCR; TCRdb's version includes in-frame clones alone and lacks a portion of them. Seen here are around 130,000 clones, 70% to 90% observed once, and the top ten hold 4.5% to 6.5%. Sample: peripheral blood, taken 28 days after the second AZD1222 dose. The receptor source for this set is an adult who received the AZD1222 COVID-19 vaccine.

CDR3 coding DNA: TGTGCCATCAGTGAGGCTACAGGTATGAACACTGAAGCTTTCTTT. It codes for CAISEATGMNTEAFF. The gene calls are TRBV10-3 and TRBJ1-1, with D possibly TRBD1 on 5 matching bases. The CDR3 loop spans 15 amino acids. In germline, CDR1 is ENHRY, CDR2 SYGVKD. Trimming pared 2 bases from V and 0 bases from J, leaving 10 bases between.

The chain recombines TRBV3-1 (or the pseudogene TRBV3-2) with TRBJ2-2, with TRBD1 matching 12 bases. Germline assignment: CDR1 LGHDT and CDR2 YNNKEL (reference sequence). V lost 4 bases, J lost 6 bases, and 6 bases stayed unmatched. This CDR3 has 16 residues. CDR3 region: CASSLRDRGRAGELFF. CDR3 nucleotides: TGTGCCAGCAGCCTCCGGGACAGGGGGCGAGCCGGGGAGCTGTTTTTT.

V usage is TRBV27 and J usage is TRBJ2-6; D possibly matches TRBD1 or TRBD2 (5 bases each). Trimming took off 3 bases at V and 0 bases at J, with 12 bases between the two ends. Germline loops: CDR1 MNHEY, CDR2 SMNVEV (reference sequence). CDR3 length: 17 amino acids. The CDR3 sequence: CASSFRGSSSGANVLTF. The CDR3, as DNA: TGTGCCAGCAGTTTTCGGGGCAGCAGCTCTGGGGCCAACGTCCTGACTTTC. The whole variable domain, filled in from reference TRBV27 and TRBJ2-6, reads EAQVTQNPRYLITVTGKKLTVTCSQNMNHEYMSWYRQDPGLGLRQIYYSMNVEVTDKGDVPEGYKVSRKEKRNFPLILESPSPNQTSLYFCASSFRGSSSGANVLTFGAGSRLTVL.

V usage is TRBV6-2 or TRBV6-3 and J usage is TRBJ1-1, with D possibly TRBD1 on 5 matching bases. Per the germline V gene, CDR1 is MNHEY and CDR2 is SVGEGT. The V end lost 2 bases, the J end lost 11 bases, and 12 bases lay between the germline ends. The CDR3 consists of 12 residues. CDR3 sequence (DNA): TGTGCCAGCAGTTACCACGGGGGGACGGCTTTCTTT. Translated, it gives CASSYHGGTAFF.

This sequence joins TRBV5-1 and TRBJ2-5; D might be TRBD1 (6 bases). The CDR3 sequence is 14 residues long. CDR1 SGHRS and CDR2 YFSETQ come from the germline V gene. Trimming pared 6 bases from V and 0 bases from J, leaving 12 bases between. The CDR3: CASTPRDNQETQYF. The DNA for the CDR3 is TGCGCCAGCACCCCTCGGGACAACCAAGAGACCCAGTACTTC.

The chain uses TRBV28 and TRBJ1-4, with 9 bases fitting TRBD1. V dropped 2 bases and J dropped 7; count of bases not matched to a gene: 5. This CDR3 has 15 residues. Germline V CDR1 and CDR2: MDHEN, SYDVKM. The CDR3 is CASSLGDRGSEKLFF. CDR3 coding DNA: TGTGCCAGCAGTTTAGGTGACAGGGGGAGTGAAAAACTGTTTTTT.

This chain links TRBV5-1 with TRBJ2-3; D unresolved. The CDR3 is 15 residues long. Germline lookup yields CDR1 SGHRS and CDR2 YFSETQ. With 4 bases removed from V and 2 bases from J, the gap between germline ends came to 14 bases. CDR3 coding DNA: TGCGCCAGCAGCCCCCTCTGGGCCTTCACAGATACGCAGTATTTT. This translates into CASSPLWAFTDTQYF. Full variable domain (outside the CDR3, taken from reference TRBV5-1 and TRBJ2-3): KAGVTQTPRYLIKTRGQQVTLSCSPISGHRSVSWYQQTPGQGLQFLFEYFSETQRNKGNFPGRFSGRQFSNSRSEMNVSTLELGDSALYLCASSPLWAFTDTQYFGPGTRLTVL.

V is TRBV7-2 and J is TRBJ2-2, with unresolved D. The CDR3 sequence is 15 residues long. V was pared by 5 bases and J by 5 bases, with 15 bases between. The germline CDR1 and CDR2 sequences are SGHTA and FQGNSA. The CDR3 protein is CASSPGWADTGELFF. CDR3 sequence (DNA): TGTGCCAGCAGCCCCGGGTGGGCGGATACCGGGGAGCTGTTTTTT.

A single count supports this clone. This chain connects TRBV4-2 to TRBJ2-2; TRBD1 matches 9 bases. Germline V gene sequence: CDR1 LGHNA, CDR2 YNFKEQ. CDR3 size: 16 residues. The DNA for the CDR3 is TGTCCCCGCCGCCAAGACAGGGGGGGGTTGTCCGGGGAGCTGTTTTTT. Residues: CPRRQDRGGLSGELFF.

The chain carries TRBV7-3 and TRBJ2-7; the D gene is possibly TRBD1 (6 bases). The V and J ends lost 0 bases and 3 bases respectively, with 6 bases between them. The CDR3 runs to 13 residues. Germline V gene lookup returns CDR1 SGHTA and CDR2 FQGTGA. The CDR3 spells CASSLTGGYEQYF. The CDR3 DNA sequence: TGTGCCAGCAGCTTAACAGGGGGCTACGAGCAGTACTTC.

V and J are TRBV10-1 and TRBJ1-4; D is unresolved. V lost 4 bases and J 5 bases, leaving 11 bases between the germline ends. Germline V gene lookup returns CDR1 WNHNN and CDR2 SYGVQD (reference sequence). The CDR3 has 14 amino acids. This CDR3 reads CASSGRVPNEKLFF. CDR3 bases: TGCGCCAGCAGTGGCCGGGTCCCAAATGAAAAACTGTTTTTT.

The chain links TRBV5-4 to TRBJ2-4, with D perhaps being TRBD1 or TRBD2 (6 bases each). The CDR3 covers 14 residues. The germline CDR1 and CDR2 sequences are SGHNT and YYREEE (reference sequence). V was trimmed by 4 bases and J by 0 bases, leaving 8 bases between them. CDR3 loop: CASSGGGAKNIQYF. CDR3 nucleotide sequence: TGTGCCAGCAGCGGAGGGGGAGCCAAAAACATTCAGTACTTC.

The rearrangement links TRBV28 to TRBJ1-2, with 10 positions matching TRBD1. V was pared by 5 bases and J by 2 bases, with 5 bases of the junction left unmatched. This CDR3 is 15 amino acids long. CDR1 MDHEN and CDR2 SYDVKM come from the germline V gene. CDR3 sequence reads: CASSTPTGGNYGYTF. CDR3 nucleotides: TGTGCCAGCAGTACCCCGACAGGGGGCAACTATGGCTACACCTTC.